The 9 T cell receptor beta chains below all came from one sample that was sequenced in a study of blood T cell repertoires in COVID-19. Sequencing used immunoSEQ multiplex PCR; TCRdb keeps in-frame clones, though not all of them. The sample contains some 420,000 clones, 80% to 90% of which appear only once. Specimen: PBMCs or T cells enriched from blood (not recorded which). These receptors were taken from a man younger than 40 who had recovered from COVID-19.

There are a few counts of this clone. The V and J genes are TRBV5-1 and TRBJ1-4, with D hard to call. The germline V gene has CDR1 SGHRS and CDR2 YFSETQ. This CDR3 spans 16 amino acids. V gave up 4 bases and J gave up 4 bases, with 17 bases separating them. DNA of the CDR3: TGCGCCAGCAGCCCGCTATCTGTACAGATTAATGAAAAACTGTTTTTT. It codes for CASSPLSVQINEKLFF. Filled out from reference TRBV5-1 and TRBJ1-4, the complete variable domain reads KAGVTQTPRYLIKTRGQQVTLSCSPISGHRSVSWYQQTPGQGLQFLFEYFSETQRNKGNFPGRFSGRQFSNSRSEMNVSTLELGDSALYLCASSPLSVQINEKLFFGSGTQLSVL.

The chain links TRBV18 to TRBJ2-5; 10 nucleotides match TRBD1. The CDR3 consists of 16 residues. V trimming: 1 base; J trimming: 1 base; junction bases outside the gene matches: 3. Germline-derived CDR1 and CDR2 are KGHSH and LQKENI. The CDR3 region has the DNA TGTGCCAGCTCACCACGGACAGGGGGTACCCAAGAGACCCAGTACTTC. As protein: CASSPRTGGTQETQYF. The variable domain in full, completed from reference TRBV18 and TRBJ2-5, reads NAGVMQNPRHLVRRRGQEARLRCSPMKGHSHVYWYRQLPEEGLKFMVYLQKENIIDESGMPKERFSAEFPKEGPSILRIQQVVRGDSAAYFCASSPRTGGTQETQYFGPGTRLLVL.

V is TRBV9 and J is TRBJ2-2, with D hard to call. Looked up from germline, CDR1 is SGDLS and CDR2 is YYNGEE. CDR3 length equals 15 residues. The V end lost 1 base, the J end lost 5 bases, and 12 bases lay between the germline ends. Here the CDR3 reads CASSVSGTATGELFF. The DNA of the CDR3 is TGTGCCAGCAGCGTATCTGGCACAGCAACCGGGGAGCTGTTTTTT.

The chain has TRBV4-1 and TRBJ2-2; 7 positions agree with TRBD1. CDR3 length equals 15 residues. With 4 bases clipped from V and 1 base from J, the junction kept 3 bases outside the gene matches. Germline V gene data show CDR1 as MGHRA and CDR2 as YSYEKL. The CDR3 DNA is TGCGCCAGCAGCCGACAGGGACAGAACACCGGGGAGCTGTTTTTT. Amino acids: CASSRQGQNTGELFF.

CDR3 sequence: CASSFDRKFYNEQFF. CDR3 DNA: TGTGCCAGCAGCTTTGACAGGAAGTTCTACAATGAGCAGTTCTTC. This sequence joins TRBV7-9 and TRBJ2-1; TRBD1 might be the D (6 bases). Germline CDR1 SEHNR, CDR2 FQNEAQ (reference sequence). The length of the CDR3 is 15 residues. The V gene lost 3 bases and the J gene lost 3 bases, with 12 bases spanning the gap.

This rearrangement joins TRBV5-4 to TRBJ2-7; D possibly corresponds to TRBD2 (6 bases). The V and J ends lost 6 bases and 7 bases respectively, with 17 bases between them. The CDR3 runs to 13 residues. In germline, CDR1 is SGHNT, CDR2 YYREEE (reference sequence). CDR3 DNA sequence: TGTGCCAGCAACCCTGGAGGGGCTCGGGAGCAGTACTTC. It yields the protein CASNPGGAREQYF.

In its sample, this clone was seen a few times. The chain combines TRBV4-1 with TRBJ2-7; maybe TRBD1 (6 bases). The germline gives CDR1 MGHRA, CDR2 YSYEKL. The CDR3 has 11 amino acids. The germline V and J ends were trimmed by 3 bases and 6 bases, with 6 bases remaining between them. Here the CDR3 reads CASSHRGEQYF. The CDR3 nucleotides are TGCGCCAGCAGCCACAGGGGCGAGCAGTACTTC.

The chain has TRBV28 and TRBJ2-7; TRBD1 aligns across 7 bases. With V trimmed by 4 bases and J by 13 bases, 7 bases remained unmatched. This CDR3 has 11 residues. Germline assignment: CDR1 MDHEN and CDR2 SYDVKM. The CDR3 DNA reads as TGTGCCAGCAGTTCGGGACAGCCGTCTTACTTC. Amino acid sequence: CASSSGQPSYF.

The chain's CDR3 is CASSFTTGTGNTIYF. The CDR3 DNA follows: TGTGCCAGCAGCTTCACTACAGGGACTGGAAACACCATATATTTT. The chain joins TRBV11-2 to TRBJ1-3; D might be TRBD1 (6 bases). The germline CDR1 and CDR2 sequences are SGHAT and FQNNGV. The CDR3 loop spans 15 amino acids. V was clipped by 3 bases and J by 2 bases, with 11 bases between them.